This T cell receptor beta chain was found in a study of blood T cell repertoires in COVID-19. The junction had 7 bases not matched to a gene; V was cut back by 8 bases and J by 3 bases. CDR1 LNHDA and CDR2 SQIVND come from the germline V gene (reference sequence). CDR3 size: 15 residues. This table comes from immunoSEQ multiplex PCR, and its TCRdb copy is limited to in-frame clones, with some not included. The table lists some 270,000 clones, 65% to 90% of them singletons. This clone was observed a single time. Sequencing input: PBMCs or T cells enriched from blood (not recorded which). The origin of this receptor is a woman aged 45 to 65 with acute COVID-19. V usage is TRBV19 and J usage is TRBJ2-2, with 9 positions matching TRBD1. CDR3 sequence: CASSYGTGYTGELFF. The CDR3 DNA follows: TGTGCCAGTTCATACGGGACAGGGTACACCGGGGAGCTGTTTTTT.